Below are 3 T cell receptor beta chains sequenced from a single sample in a study of blood T cell repertoires in COVID-19. Assay used: immunoSEQ multiplex PCR; TCRdb lists only in-frame clones, some missing. Of about 200,000 clones in the sample, roughly 83% were seen once. Sequences were obtained from PBMCs or T cells enriched from blood (not recorded which). The receptor source for this set is a middle-aged man with acute COVID-19.

As regards this clone: The same CDR3 arises from other DNA sequences in this sample as well. The V gene is TRBV28, the J gene TRBJ2-7, with D hard to call. The germline V gene encodes CDR1 MDHEN and CDR2 SYDVKM. This CDR3 comprises 11 residues. Trimming shortened V by 4 bases and J by 4 bases, and 5 bases separated the two germline ends. The CDR3 coding sequence is TGTGCCAGCAGTTCCCGTTACGAGCAGTACTTC. Translation gives CASSSRYEQYF.

In this sample, this clone turned up once. The CDR3 region has the DNA TGCGCCAGCAGCCAATACAGGGGAGTGAGGAACGAGCAGTACTTC. It encodes CASSQYRGVRNEQYF. The chain combines TRBV4-1 with TRBJ2-7, with 7 nucleotides matching TRBD1. From germline, CDR1 is MGHRA and CDR2 YSYEKL. This CDR3 comprises 15 residues. V lost 2 bases, J lost 5 bases, and 9 bases stayed unmatched.

V usage is TRBV12-3 or TRBV12-4 and J usage is TRBJ2-3; maybe TRBD2 (5 bases). The CDR3 consists of 12 residues. Trimming pared 7 bases from V and 5 bases from J, leaving 10 bases between. This CDR3 is CASTPGKDTQYF. The CDR3 region has the DNA TGTGCCAGCACCCCGGGGAAAGATACGCAGTATTTT.